This is a list of T cell receptor beta chains from one sample in a study of T cell repertoires in cytomegalovirus infection. TCRdb independently ran MiXCR on the reads; one entry per CDR3 protein. The data show some 300,000 distinct CDR3 sequences, about 9.2% seen once. The sample comprised PBMCs. Receptors originate from a human donor in good health (CMV status not recorded). Some clones in this sample may be carry-over from other donors' samples. The CDR3 runs from the conserved cysteine through the conserved F or W. The order of the fields is clone size, D gene, V gene, J gene, CDR3 DNA, CDR3 protein. The D gene is left open where the match is weak. Some rows have no size entry. The others give once, few or many, or a class for an expanded clone.

many	-	TRBV19	TRBJ1-5	TGTGCCAGTAGTCCTGGGGCAGGGTATCAGCCCCAGCATTTT	CASSPGAGYQPQHF
-	TRBD1	TRBV28	TRBJ2-5	TGTGCCAGCAGTTTGGGGGACAGGGCAGGAGAGACCCAGTACTTC	CASSLGDRAGETQYF
few	TRBD1	TRBV12-3/TRBV12-4	TRBJ1-5	TGTGCCAGCAGTTTGGGACAGCCGAGTAGTTATCAGCCCCAGCATTTT	CASSLGQPSSYQPQHF
-	TRBD2	TRBV5-4	TRBJ2-3	TGTGCCAGCAGCTTCAGGGGGGGCGGGGGGGGACGGGATACGCAGTATTTT	CASSFRGGGGGRDTQYF
-	-	TRBV20-1	TRBJ2-3	TGCAGTACACTCCAGGGGCTCAGGAATACGCAGTATTTT	CSTLQGLRNTQYF
many	TRBD1	TRBV6-6	TRBJ2-5	TGTGCCAGCAGTAAGACAGGGGGCGTGGAGACCCAGTACTTC	CASSKTGGVETQYF
many	-	TRBV7-9	TRBJ2-3	TGTGCCAGCACTCAAGGGGCGACTCTTTGGGCAGATACGCAGTATTTT	CASTQGATLWADTQYF
few	-	TRBV5-4	TRBJ2-2	TGTGCCAGCAGCTTGTCCCTCGGGGAGCTGTTTTTT	CASSLSLGELFF
many	-	TRBV7-8	TRBJ2-5	TGTGCCAGCAGCTCCGAGCCCCCGATGAAAGAGACCCAGTACTTC	CASSSEPPMKETQYF
many	-	TRBV20-1	TRBJ2-6	TGCAGTGCTAGAGACAGGGGTGGGGCCAACGTCCTGACTTTC	CSARDRGGANVLTF
few	-	TRBV7-2	TRBJ1-2	TGTGCCAGCAGCTTATTACACCAGGGCTCCTATGGCTACACCTTC	CASSLLHQGSYGYTF
many	-	TRBV7-2	TRBJ2-1	TGTGCCAGCAGCCCGTTTGCCAATGAGCAGTTCTTC	CASSPFANEQFF
few	-	TRBV20-1	TRBJ1-3	TGCAGTGCTAGAGTGATTCGCCGGGGCTCTGGAAACACCATATATTTT	CSARVIRRGSGNTIYF
many	TRBD1	TRBV7-2	TRBJ1-2	TGTGCCAGCAGCTTCGACAGGGCTAACTATGGCTACACCTTC	CASSFDRANYGYTF
-	-	TRBV2	TRBJ2-6	TGTGCCAGCAGGGTAGCGGACCGCTCTGGGGCCAACGTCCTGACTTTC	CASRVADRSGANVLTF
-	-	TRBV6-6	TRBJ2-3	TGTGCCAGCAGATCGACCCCGGGACTCATTTCGGTTACGCAGTATTTT	CASRSTPGLISVTQYF
many	-	TRBV7-2	TRBJ1-1	TGTGCCAGCACCGTTTTCTCGACAGGAGGGACTGAAGCTTTCTTT	CASTVFSTGGTEAFF
few	-	TRBV14	TRBJ1-1	TGTGCCAGCAGCCAAGCGGTCACAGACCACACTGAAGCTTTCTTT	CASSQAVTDHTEAFF
-	-	TRBV6-2/TRBV6-3	TRBJ1-5	TGTGCCAGCAGTTTGACAGGCGAAAATAGCAATCAGCCCCAGCATTTT	CASSLTGENSNQPQHF
many	TRBD1	TRBV7-9	TRBJ2-1	TGTGCCAGCAGCGTAGACAGGGCCAATGAGCAGTTCTTC	CASSVDRANEQFF
many	-	TRBV28	TRBJ1-5	TGTGCCAGCAGTTCACTACCGCGACAGGTCGTCTACCAGCCCCAGCATTTT	CASSSLPRQVVYQPQHF
many	-	TRBV5-6	TRBJ2-4	TGTGCCAGCAGCTGGTTTAGGCTTTCGGGGGCGGGGAACATTCAGTACTTC	CASSWFRLSGAGNIQYF
many	TRBD2	TRBV5-1	TRBJ2-2	TGCGCCAGCAGCTTGCCACCGGGACTAGGGGCCGGGGAGCTGTTTTTT	CASSLPPGLGAGELFF
few	-	TRBV6-4	TRBJ2-1	TGTGCCAGCAGAGGACAGGGAGGGGATGAGCAGTTCTTC	CASRGQGGDEQFF
-	-	TRBV7-9	TRBJ2-2	TGTGCCAGCAGCTTATCAGGAGGGACTTCGATCGGGGAGCTGTTTTTT	CASSLSGGTSIGELFF